The following is a TCR beta chain sequence with its context. This clone was seen only a few times. The specificity of this receptor is unknown. The input lacks base qualities; no much larger clone sits a single base away. In the paper's terms, the time point label means: baseline before first vaccination. Samples from vaccinated people were obtained from the UK trials COV001 and COV002, which included a single-blind randomized controlled phase 2/3 trial of AZD1222 (ChAdOx1 nCoV-19) in healthy adults. For TCRbeta chain sequencing, PBMC samples from trial participants were taken at day 0 and at day 28 after the second dose. These data come from a study of T cell responses to AZD1222 COVID-19 vaccine (dated by TCRdb to the early 2020s). Broadly, across the study: Because spike-specific TCR depth and breadth did not differ between the two schedules, AZD1222 recipients who got a second dose at roughly 4 weeks were pooled with those who got a second dose at roughly 12 weeks. A total of 233 trial participants underwent TCR sequencing, of whom around 200 received two doses of AZD1222 and approximately 25 received two doses of the MenACWY control vaccine. Trial participants were enrolled into age subgroups of 18-55, 56-69 and 70-plus years, which contained about 150, 27 and 61 TCR-sequenced participants, respectively.

Summary of the overall study and its limitations: Most participants were white British and females outnumbered males, and the authors suggested that clonal diversity may have been underestimated. The 56-69-year group was small, and its depth increase did not reach significance, likely because of low power. After two AZD1222 doses, spike-specific TCR breadth and depth were significantly higher than at day 0 and than in MenACWY recipients. Reportedly, close to half of the unique spike-specific TCRs recognized epitopes lying outside the regions that are mutated in the B.1.351 and B.1.1.7 variants. Because no day 14 peak-response samples were available, repertoires were characterized only after the peak T cell response. Conclusions about previously exposed vaccinees are limited, since just six or seven AZD1222 recipients were seropositive for SARS-CoV-2 at baseline. CD4 TCRs associated with the vaccine covered the entire spike protein, and the dominant responses were in regions 160-218 and 743-854.

The CDR3 regions of human TCRbeta chains were analyzed by immunosequencing. Under the source paper's analysis protocol: Repertoire TCRs were checked for matches against a reference library of SARS-CoV-2-specific TCRs that had been generated using the MIRA antigen-specificity platform. Breadth meant the fraction of unique TCRs that were SARS-CoV-2-associated, whereas depth meant the fraction of total T cells that were SARS-CoV-2-associated. Each spike-specific TCR was assigned to its reactive spike region and to a CD4 or CD8 class using the MIRA data. Log10-transformed breadth and depth values were compared by one-way ANOVA with Sidak's multiple comparisons tests. In TCRdb, the immuneACCESS table is reduced to in-frame sequences with V and J assigned. These tables do not hold every clone; where another copy was compared, an unresolved V gene accounts for under half, and the others remain unexplained. Clonal size and the V and J genes are those of that table, whereas D and trimming came from the DNA. The sample includes about 120,000 clones, with 75% to 90% observed a single time. About 1.5% of the sample rests with the top ten.

Its CDR3 holds 12 amino acids, cysteine through phenylalanine. The sequence is cut down to CDR3 DNA, 36 bases in frame from base 1. CDR1 and CDR2 are read off the germline V gene as KGHSH and LQKENI. The V and J ends are trimmed by 6 bases and 9 bases, leaving 12 bases between them. The TCR comes from an adult in good health. Sequences were derived from peripheral blood, sampled on day 0 of AZD1222 vaccination. The rearrangement joined TRBV18 to TRBJ2-4; the D gene assignment is ambiguous. The DNA reads TGTGCCAGCTCCCTCCAAAGCAGCATTCAGTACTTC. This translates into CASSLQSSIQYF.